This T cell receptor beta chain was observed in a study of cytomegalovirus exposure and HLA in healthy donors. Study-level points and caveats: The authors later linked a missense DCLRE1C variant to TCR beta V- and J-gene trimming.

13 Jbeta primers and 60 Vbeta primers were used for the PCR. Sequencing used immunoSEQ multiplex PCR; TCRdb keeps in-frame clones, though not all of them. The repertoire consists of 150,000 to 200,000 clones, with 60% to 85% occurring once and the leading ten covering around 3.1%. Unmatched junction bases numbered 1, after V lost 4 bases and J lost 4 bases. Germline assignment: CDR1 PRHDT and CDR2 FYEKMQ (reference sequence). There are 14 residues in the CDR3. This clone was counted only a few times. As yet, its antigen is unknown. This sequence was found in a woman aged 40 to 50 in good health and CMV-seronegative. The chain carries TRBV13 and TRBJ2-6, with TRBD1 identical over 7 bases. The material sequenced was PBMCs. Written as DNA, the CDR3 is TGTGCCAGCAGCTCGGGACAGGGGGCCAACGTCCTGACTTTC. It codes for CASSSGQGANVLTF.